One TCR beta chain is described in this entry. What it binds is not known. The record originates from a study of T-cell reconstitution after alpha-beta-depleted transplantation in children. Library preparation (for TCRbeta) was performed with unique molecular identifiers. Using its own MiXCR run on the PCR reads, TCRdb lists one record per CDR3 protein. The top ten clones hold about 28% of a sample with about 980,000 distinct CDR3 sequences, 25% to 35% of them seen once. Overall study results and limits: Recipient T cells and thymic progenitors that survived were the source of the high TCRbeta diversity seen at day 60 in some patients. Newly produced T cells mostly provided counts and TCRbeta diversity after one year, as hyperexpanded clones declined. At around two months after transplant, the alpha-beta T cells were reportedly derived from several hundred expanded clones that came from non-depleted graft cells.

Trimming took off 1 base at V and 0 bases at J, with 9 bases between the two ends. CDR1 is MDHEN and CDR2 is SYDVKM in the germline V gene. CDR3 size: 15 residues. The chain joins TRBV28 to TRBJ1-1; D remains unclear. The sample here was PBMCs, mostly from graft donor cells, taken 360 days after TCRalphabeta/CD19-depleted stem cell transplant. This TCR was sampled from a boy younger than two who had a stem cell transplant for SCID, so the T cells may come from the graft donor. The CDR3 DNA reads TGTGCCAGCAGTTTATTTCAGGCCTTGAACACTGAAGCTTTCTTT. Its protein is CASSLFQALNTEAFF.